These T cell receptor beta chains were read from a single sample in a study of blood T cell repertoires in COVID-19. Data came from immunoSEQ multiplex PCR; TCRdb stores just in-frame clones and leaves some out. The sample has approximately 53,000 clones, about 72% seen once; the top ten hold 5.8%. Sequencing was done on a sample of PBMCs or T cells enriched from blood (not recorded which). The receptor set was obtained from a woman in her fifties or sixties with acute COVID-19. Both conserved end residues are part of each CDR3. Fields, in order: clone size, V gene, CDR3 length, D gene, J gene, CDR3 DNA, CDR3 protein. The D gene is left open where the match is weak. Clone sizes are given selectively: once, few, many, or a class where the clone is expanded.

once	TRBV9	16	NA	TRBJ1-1	TGTGCCAGCAGCAAGACGCCCACAGCTGCTAACACTGAAGCTTTCTTT	CASSKTPTAANTEAFF
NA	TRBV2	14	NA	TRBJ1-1	TGTGCCAGCAGTGACAGGTCAGGGAGGGCTGAAGCTTTCTTT	CASSDRSGRAEAFF
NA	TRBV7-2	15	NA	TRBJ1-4	TGTGCCAGCAGCTTAGCCCCAGGGGCGCGGGAAAAACTGTTTTTT	CASSLAPGAREKLFF
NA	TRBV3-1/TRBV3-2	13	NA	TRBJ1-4	TGTGCCAGCAGCCAATACTTGGTGGAAAAACTGTTTTTT	CASSQYLVEKLFF
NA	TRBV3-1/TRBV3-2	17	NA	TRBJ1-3	TGTGCCAGCAGCCATCTTTGGGGGCGTTCAGGTGGAAACACCATATATTTT	CASSHLWGRSGGNTIYF
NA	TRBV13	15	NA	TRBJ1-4	TGTGCCAGCAGCCTTCGTAGGGGAGGTAGTGAAAAACTGTTTTTT	CASSLRRGGSEKLFF
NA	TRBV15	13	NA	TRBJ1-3	TGTGCCACCAGCAGAGATGGGAGGTCCCCAGGATATTTT	CATSRDGRSPGYF
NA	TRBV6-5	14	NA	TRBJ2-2	TGTGCCACCGAGACAACCCTGAACACCGGGGAGCTGTTTTTT	CATETTLNTGELFF
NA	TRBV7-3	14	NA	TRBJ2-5	TGTGCCAGCAGCTTGGGCCCGCCCGGAGAGACCCAGTACTTC	CASSLGPPGETQYF
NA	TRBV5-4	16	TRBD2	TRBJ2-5	TGTGCCAGCAGCTTGGCCGGCGGGGGGGCCTTGGAGACCCAGTACTTC	CASSLAGGGALETQYF
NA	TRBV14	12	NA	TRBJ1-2	TGTGCCAGCAGCCGGTTAGGAGGCTCCTACACCTTC	CASSRLGGSYTF
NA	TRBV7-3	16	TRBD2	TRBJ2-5	TGTGCCAGCAGCTTATTGGGACTAGCGGAGCAAGAGACCCAGTACTTC	CASSLLGLAEQETQYF
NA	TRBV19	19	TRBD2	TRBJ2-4	TGTGCCAGTAGTATAGGGGAGCGGGGGGGCCGGCTTGCCAAAAACATTCAGTACTTC	CASSIGERGGRLAKNIQYF
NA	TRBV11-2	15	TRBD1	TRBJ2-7	TGTGCCAGCAGTGGGGGACAGTTCAGCTCCTACGAGCAGTACTTC	CASSGGQFSSYEQYF
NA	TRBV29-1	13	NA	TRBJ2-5	TGCAGCGTTGAAAGAGGGGACAAAGAGACCCAGTACTTC	CSVERGDKETQYF
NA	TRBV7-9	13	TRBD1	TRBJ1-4	TGTGCCCTATCGCAGGGGGCAAATGAAAAACTGTTTTTT	CALSQGANEKLFF
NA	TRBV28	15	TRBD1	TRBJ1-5	TGTGCCAGCAGGAGACAGGGTCTGCGCAATCAGCCCCAGCATTTT	CASRRQGLRNQPQHF
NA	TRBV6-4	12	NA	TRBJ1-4	TGTGCCAGCAGCCCAGACGGGGAAAAACTGTTTTTT	CASSPDGEKLFF
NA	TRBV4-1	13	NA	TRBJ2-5	TGCGCCAGCAGCCAAGATCACGCGGAGACCCAGTACTTC	CASSQDHAETQYF
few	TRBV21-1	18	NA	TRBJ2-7	TGTGCCAGCAGCAAAAAGAAAAATTGGGACAGGAGCTCCTACGAGCAGTACTTC	CASSKKKNWDRSSYEQYF
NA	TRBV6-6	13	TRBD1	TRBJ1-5	TGTGCCAGCCGGGACAGGGGGCTTCAGCCCCAGCATTTT	CASRDRGLQPQHF
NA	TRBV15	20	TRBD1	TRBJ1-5	TGTGCCACCAGCAGAGGTAGGGTAGGGGGCGGAGGATATAGCAATCAGCCCCAGCATTTT	CATSRGRVGGGGYSNQPQHF
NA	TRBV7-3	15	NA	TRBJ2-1	TGTGCCAGCAGCTTAACAATAACGGTCCTCAATGAGCAGTTCTTC	CASSLTITVLNEQFF
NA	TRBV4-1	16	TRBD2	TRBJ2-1	TGCGCCAGCAGCCAAAGACTAGCGGACTCCTACAATGAGCAGTTCTTC	CASSQRLADSYNEQFF
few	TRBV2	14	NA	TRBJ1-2	TGTGCCAGCAGAGCGACCGCCGCTAACTATGGCTACACCTTC	CASRATAANYGYTF
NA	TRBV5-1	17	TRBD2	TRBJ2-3	TGCGCCAGCAGCTCCGGACTAGCGGGGGATTTCACAGATACGCAGTATTTT	CASSSGLAGDFTDTQYF
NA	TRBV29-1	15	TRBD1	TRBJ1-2	TGCAGCGTTGGGGAATCAGGGGGCAAGAACTATGGCTACACCTTC	CSVGESGGKNYGYTF
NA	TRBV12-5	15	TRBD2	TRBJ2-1	TGTGCTAGTGGTCCACTAGCGGGGGGGTTCATTGAGCAGTTCTTC	CASGPLAGGFIEQFF
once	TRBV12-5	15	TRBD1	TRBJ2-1	TGTGCTAGTGGTCCGGGACAGGGGGCGCCTAATGAGCAGTTCTTC	CASGPGQGAPNEQFF
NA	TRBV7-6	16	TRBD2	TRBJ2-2	TGTGCCAGCAGCTTAGGACTAGCGGGGGTTTTCGGGGAGCTGTTTTTT	CASSLGLAGVFGELFF
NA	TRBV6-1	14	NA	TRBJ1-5	TGTGCCAGCAGTGAAAGGGCAGGGAATCAGCCCCAGCATTTT	CASSERAGNQPQHF
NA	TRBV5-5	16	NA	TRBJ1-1	TGTGCCAGCAGCATGGTACTCGGACAGCGAAACACTGAAGCTTTCTTT	CASSMVLGQRNTEAFF
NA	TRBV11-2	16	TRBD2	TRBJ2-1	TGTGCCAGCAGCCAAATAGCGGGGGCCACCTACAATGAGCAGTTCTTC	CASSQIAGATYNEQFF
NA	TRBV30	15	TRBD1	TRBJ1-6	TGTGCCTGGACCGGGACAGGAGCTATGGGTTCACCCCTCCACTTT	CAWTGTGAMGSPLHF
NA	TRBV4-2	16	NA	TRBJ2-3	TGTGCCAGCAGCCAAGGATTGGGCCTGGGTACAGATACGCAGTATTTT	CASSQGLGLGTDTQYF
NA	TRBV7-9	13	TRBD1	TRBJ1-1	TGTGCCAGCAGCTCTAACAGGGGTCCTGAAGCTTTCTTT	CASSSNRGPEAFF
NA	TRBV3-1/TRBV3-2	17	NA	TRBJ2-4	TGTGCCAGCAGCCAAGAGACGGGACACCTCCTCAAAAACATTCAGTACTTC	CASSQETGHLLKNIQYF
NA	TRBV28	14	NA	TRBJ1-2	TGTGCCAGCACCTTCGGGAGATCTAACTATGGCTACACCTTC	CASTFGRSNYGYTF
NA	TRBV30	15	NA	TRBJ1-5	TGTGCCTGGAGTGTAGGAGGTCAACGCAATCAGCCCCAGCATTTT	CAWSVGGQRNQPQHF
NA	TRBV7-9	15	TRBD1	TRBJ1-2	TGTGCCAGCAGCTTAGGGCAGGGGGCTTTCTATGGCTACACCTTC	CASSLGQGAFYGYTF
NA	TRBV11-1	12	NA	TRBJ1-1	TGTGCCAGCAGCTCAGGGTCCACTGAAGCTTTCTTT	CASSSGSTEAFF
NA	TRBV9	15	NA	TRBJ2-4	TGTGCCAGCAGCCGCCGGGAGAGCCCCTTAAACATTCAGTACTTC	CASSRRESPLNIQYF
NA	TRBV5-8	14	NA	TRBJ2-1	TGTGCCAGCAGCCCTGGTACAGCCTACAATGAGCAGTTCTTC	CASSPGTAYNEQFF
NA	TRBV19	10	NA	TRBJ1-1	TGTGCCAGTAGTGGGGCGGCCGCTTTCTTT	CASSGAAAFF
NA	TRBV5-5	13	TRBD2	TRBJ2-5	TGTGCCAGCAACGTAGCGGGTCAAGAGACCCAGTACTTC	CASNVAGQETQYF
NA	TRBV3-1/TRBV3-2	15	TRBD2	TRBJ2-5	TGTGCCAGCTTACTAGCGGGGGATACCAAAGAGACCCAGTACTTC	CASLLAGDTKETQYF
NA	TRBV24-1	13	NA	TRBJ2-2	TGTGCCACCAGTGATCCTAACACCGGGGAGCTGTTTTTT	CATSDPNTGELFF
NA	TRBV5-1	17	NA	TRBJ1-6	TGCGCCAGCAGAGTCGGACGGGAAAGCTCCTATAATTCACCCCTCCACTTT	CASRVGRESSYNSPLHF
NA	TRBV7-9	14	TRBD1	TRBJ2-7	TGTGCCAGCAGCAAGGACAGGGGCCCCTACGAGCAGTACTTC	CASSKDRGPYEQYF
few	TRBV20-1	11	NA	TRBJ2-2	TGCAGTGTCCAGTCCGATCGGGAGCTGTTTTTT	CSVQSDRELFF
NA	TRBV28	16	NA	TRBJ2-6	TGTGCCAGCAGTTTACAGGGGCTGTCTGGGGCCAACGTCCTGACTTTC	CASSLQGLSGANVLTF
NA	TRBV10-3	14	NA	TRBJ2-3	TGTGCCATCAGTGGGCACAGGGAAGGAGATACGCAGTATTTT	CAISGHREGDTQYF
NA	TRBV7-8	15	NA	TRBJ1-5	TGTGCCAGCAGCTCCCTAATGGCGGGCAATCAGCCCCAGCATTTT	CASSSLMAGNQPQHF
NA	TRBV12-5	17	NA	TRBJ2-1	TGTGCTAGTGGTTTGAGGGAGTCGTGGGAAATCGGCAATGAGCAGTTCTTC	CASGLRESWEIGNEQFF
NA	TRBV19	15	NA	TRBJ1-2	TGTGCCAGTACCAAAAGGGGAGGAGCTAACTATGGCTACACCTTC	CASTKRGGANYGYTF
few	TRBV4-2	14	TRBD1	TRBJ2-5	TGTGCCAGCAGCCAACAGGGGGCAAGAGAGACCCAGTACTTC	CASSQQGARETQYF